This T cell receptor beta chain emerged from a study of tumor and adjacent non-tumor tissue in lung cancer. This clonotype is labeled as medium-sized (0.01 to 0.1%). A modified ARM-PCR protocol with three rounds of nested PCR amplified TCRbeta. TCRdb fed the multiplex PCR reads into MiXCR, producing one record per CDR3 protein. The sample has 40,000 or so distinct CDR3 sequences, more than 50% seen once. Germline assignment: CDR1 LNHDA and CDR2 SQIVND (reference sequence). CDR3 length: 14 residues. The V end lost 2 bases, the J end lost 3 bases, and 10 bases lay between the germline ends. The template was RNA from unsorted bulk tissue. The normal lung tissue was taken more than 3 cm from the tumor edge.

The sequencing input was distant non-tumor lung tissue. The TCR originated in a man in his forties or fifties with non-small cell lung cancer. The V call is TRBV19, the J call TRBJ1-2; D call uncertain. CDR3 protein: CASSINRWDYGYTF. As DNA, the CDR3 is TGTGCCAGTAGTATAAACCGGTGGGACTATGGCTACACCTTC.